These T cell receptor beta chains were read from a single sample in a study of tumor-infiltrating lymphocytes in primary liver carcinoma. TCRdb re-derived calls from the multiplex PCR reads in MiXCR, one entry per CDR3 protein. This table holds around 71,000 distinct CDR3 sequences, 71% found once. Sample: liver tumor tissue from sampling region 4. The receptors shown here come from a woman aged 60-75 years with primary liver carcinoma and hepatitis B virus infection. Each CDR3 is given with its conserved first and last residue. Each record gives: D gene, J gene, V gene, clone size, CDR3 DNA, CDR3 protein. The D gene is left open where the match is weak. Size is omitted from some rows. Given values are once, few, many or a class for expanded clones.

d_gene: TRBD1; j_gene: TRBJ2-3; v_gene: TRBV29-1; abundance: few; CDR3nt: TGCAGCGTTGAAGCGTTGGACAGGGTGGGGGCTAGCACAGATACGCAGTATTTT; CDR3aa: CSVEALDRVGASTDTQYF
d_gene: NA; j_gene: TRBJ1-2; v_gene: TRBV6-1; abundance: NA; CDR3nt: TGTGTCAGCAGCGAGACTAGGGACTATAGCTACACCTTC; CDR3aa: CVSSETRDYSYTF
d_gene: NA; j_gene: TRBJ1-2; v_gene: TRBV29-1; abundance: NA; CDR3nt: TGCAGCGTTGATCGGGGGGCAGTAGGGGCCGGCTACACCTTC; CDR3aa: CSVDRGAVGAGYTF
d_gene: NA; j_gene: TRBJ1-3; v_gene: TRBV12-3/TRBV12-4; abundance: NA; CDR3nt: TGTGCCAGCAGTTTTAACAGGGTGTACGGAAACATCATATATTTT; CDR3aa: CASSFNRVYGNIIYF
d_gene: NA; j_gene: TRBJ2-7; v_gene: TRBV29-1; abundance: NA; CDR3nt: TGTAGCGTTACCGGGGCAGGGGTTCCCCTAAGAATGGAGTACTTC; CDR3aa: CSVTGAGVPLRMEYF
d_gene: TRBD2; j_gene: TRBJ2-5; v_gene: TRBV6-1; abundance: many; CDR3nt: TGTGCCAGCAGTGATTTAGCGGGAGGGTGGGAGACCCAGTACTTC; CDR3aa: CASSDLAGGWETQYF
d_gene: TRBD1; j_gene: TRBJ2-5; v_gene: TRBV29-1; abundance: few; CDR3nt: TGCAGCTCCATGAGGTCCGACAGGGGTGAGACCCAGTACTTC; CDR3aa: CSSMRSDRGETQYF
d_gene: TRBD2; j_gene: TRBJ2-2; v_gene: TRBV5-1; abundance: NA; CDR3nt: TGCGCCAGCGTCATTGTGGCGAAGCGGGACGGGGAGCTGTTTTTT; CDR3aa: CASVIVAKRDGELFF
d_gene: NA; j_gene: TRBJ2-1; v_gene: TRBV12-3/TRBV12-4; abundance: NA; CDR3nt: TGTGCCAGCAGTTTAGACAACAATGAGCAATTCTTC; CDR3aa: CASSLDNNEQFF
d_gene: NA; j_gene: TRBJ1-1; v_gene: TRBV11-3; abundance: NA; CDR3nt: TGTGCCAGCAGCTTAGGAGGAAACATCGAAGCTTTCTTT; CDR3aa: CASSLGGNIEAFF
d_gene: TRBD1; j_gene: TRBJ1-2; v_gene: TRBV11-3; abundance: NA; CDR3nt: TGTGCCAGCATCTTGACAGGGACCTATGGCTACATCTTC; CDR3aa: CASILTGTYGYIF
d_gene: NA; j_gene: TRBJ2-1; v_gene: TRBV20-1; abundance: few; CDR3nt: TGCAGTGCTCCCGATAATACGGATGAGCAGTTCTTC; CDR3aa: CSAPDNTDEQFF
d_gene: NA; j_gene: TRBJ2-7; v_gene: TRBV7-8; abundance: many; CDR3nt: TGTGCCAGCAGCACGACGAACTACGAGCAGTACTTC; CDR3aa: CASSTTNYEQYF
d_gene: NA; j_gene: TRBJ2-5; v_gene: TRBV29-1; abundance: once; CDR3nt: TGCAGCGTTGAATTATCCAAAGAGACCCATCACTTC; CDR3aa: CSVELSKETHHF
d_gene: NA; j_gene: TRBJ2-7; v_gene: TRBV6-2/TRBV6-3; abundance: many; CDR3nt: TGTGCCAGCGGGAAGGGTTCTAGCTACGAGCAGTACTTC; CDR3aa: CASGKGSSYEQYF
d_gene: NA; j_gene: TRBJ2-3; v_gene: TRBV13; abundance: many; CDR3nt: TGTGCCAGCAGCTCACCCCGACAGGATAGCACAGATACGCAGTATTTT; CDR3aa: CASSSPRQDSTDTQYF
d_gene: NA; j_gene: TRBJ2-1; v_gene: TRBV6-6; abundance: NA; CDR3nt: TGTGCCAGCGGTCGGACCTACATTGAGCAGTTCTTC; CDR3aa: CASGRTYIEQFF
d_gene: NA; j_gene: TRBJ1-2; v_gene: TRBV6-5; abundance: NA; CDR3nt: TGTGCCGGCAGGCGGGCGGGGGCATACTATGGCTACACCTTC; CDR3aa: CAGRRAGAYYGYTF
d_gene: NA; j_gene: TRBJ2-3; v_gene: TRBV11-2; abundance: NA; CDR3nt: TGTGCCAGCAGCTTAGCAAGGGGGAGAAAGAGCACAGATACGCAGTATTTT; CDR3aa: CASSLARGRKSTDTQYF
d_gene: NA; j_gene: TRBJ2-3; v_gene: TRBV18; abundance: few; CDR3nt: TGTGCCAGCTCACCATGGGGGCCAGATACGCAGTATTTT; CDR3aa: CASSPWGPDTQYF
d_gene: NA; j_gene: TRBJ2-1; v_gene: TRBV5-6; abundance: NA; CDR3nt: TGTGCCGGCAGCATGGCCGGGACTTCGAGCTCCTACAATGAGCAGTTCTTC; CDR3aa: CAGSMAGTSSSYNEQFF
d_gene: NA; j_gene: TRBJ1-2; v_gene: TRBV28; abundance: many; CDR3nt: TGTGCCAGCAGTTTATCGAACTATGGCTACACCTTC; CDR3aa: CASSLSNYGYTF
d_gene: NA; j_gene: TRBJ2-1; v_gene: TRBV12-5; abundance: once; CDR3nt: TGTGCTTGTGGTACAAAGCGGAAGAAGGATGAGCAGTTCTTC; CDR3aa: CACGTKRKKDEQFF
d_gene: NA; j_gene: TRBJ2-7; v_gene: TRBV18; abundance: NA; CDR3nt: TGTGCCAGCTCACCGCCCTTTGGCTACGAGCAGTACTTC; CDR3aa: CASSPPFGYEQYF
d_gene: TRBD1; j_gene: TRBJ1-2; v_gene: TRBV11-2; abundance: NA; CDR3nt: TGTGCCAACAGCTTAGAGGGGGCCAGTGGCGGTGACTACATCTTC; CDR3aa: CANSLEGASGGDYIF
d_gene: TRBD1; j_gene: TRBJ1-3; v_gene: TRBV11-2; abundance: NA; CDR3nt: TGTGCCAGCAGCTCATGCCCGGACAGGGGAGCATACTCTGGAAACACCATATGTTTT; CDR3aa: CASSSCPDRGAYSGNTICF
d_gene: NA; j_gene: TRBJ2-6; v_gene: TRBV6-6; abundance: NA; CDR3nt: TGTGCCAGGACTCCCTCTGGGGCCAACGACCTGACTTTC; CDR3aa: CARTPSGANDLTF
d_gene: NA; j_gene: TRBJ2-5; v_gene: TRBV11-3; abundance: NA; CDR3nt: TGTGTCAGCAGCTTAGTGGTGATTGGAGAGACACAGTACTTC; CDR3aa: CVSSLVVIGETQYF
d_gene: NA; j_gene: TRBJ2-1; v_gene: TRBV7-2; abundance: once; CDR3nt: TGTGCCAGCAGCTTGGGGCTAGGAAGCTCCTACAATGAGCAGTTCTTC; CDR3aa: CASSLGLGSSYNEQFF
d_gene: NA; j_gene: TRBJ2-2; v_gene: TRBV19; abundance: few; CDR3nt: TGTGCCAGTAGTTCCCAGGGGGGATACCCCGGGGAGCTGTTTTTT; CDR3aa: CASSSQGGYPGELFF
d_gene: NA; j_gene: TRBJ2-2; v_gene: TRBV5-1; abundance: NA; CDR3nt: TGCGCCAGCAGCCCCCCCTTTACTATACCCGGGGAGTTGTTTTTT; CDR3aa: CASSPPFTIPGELFF
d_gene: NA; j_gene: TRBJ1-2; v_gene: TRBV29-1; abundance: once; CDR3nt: TGCAGCATCGGGACGGGGGGCTATGGCTACACCTTC; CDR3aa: CSIGTGGYGYTF
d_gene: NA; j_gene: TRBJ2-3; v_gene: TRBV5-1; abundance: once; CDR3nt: TGCGCCAGCAGCTTTGACAACGCAGATACGCAGTATTTT; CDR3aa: CASSFDNADTQYF
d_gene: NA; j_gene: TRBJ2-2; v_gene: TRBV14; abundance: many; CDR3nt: TGTGCCAGCAGCCTTAGACAGGACAACACCGGGGAGCTGTTTTTT; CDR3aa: CASSLRQDNTGELFF
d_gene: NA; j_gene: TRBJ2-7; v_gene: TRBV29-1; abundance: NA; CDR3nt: TGCAGCGTCGTCTCCTGGACAGCCTGCGAGCAGTACTTC; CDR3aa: CSVVSWTACEQYF
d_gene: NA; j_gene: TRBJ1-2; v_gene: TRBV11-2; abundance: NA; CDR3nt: TGTACCAGAAGCCCGGACAGAATCTACGGCTACACCTTC; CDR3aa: CTRSPDRIYGYTF
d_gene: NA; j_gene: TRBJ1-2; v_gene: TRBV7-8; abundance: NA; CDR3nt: TGTGCCAGCAGCTCGCAGGGAGACCATGGTTACACCTTC; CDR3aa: CASSSQGDHGYTF
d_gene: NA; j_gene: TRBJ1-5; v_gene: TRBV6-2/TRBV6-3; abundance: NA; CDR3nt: TGTGCCAACAGTTACTCGCGCAGCAGCAATCAGCCCCAGCATTTT; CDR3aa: CANSYSRSSNQPQHF
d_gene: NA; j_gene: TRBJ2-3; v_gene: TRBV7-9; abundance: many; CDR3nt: TGTGCCAGCAGCTTAGGGGACCCCACAGATACGCAGTATTTT; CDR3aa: CASSLGDPTDTQYF
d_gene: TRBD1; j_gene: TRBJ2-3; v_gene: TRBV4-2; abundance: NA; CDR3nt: TGTGCAAGCAGCCAAGGAATAGTGGGACAGAATACGCAGTATTTT; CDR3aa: CASSQGIVGQNTQYF
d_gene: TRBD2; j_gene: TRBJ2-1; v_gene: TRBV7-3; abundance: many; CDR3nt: TGTGCCAGCAGCTTAGATAGACCGGGACTAGCGGGAGAGCAGTTCTTC; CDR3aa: CASSLDRPGLAGEQFF
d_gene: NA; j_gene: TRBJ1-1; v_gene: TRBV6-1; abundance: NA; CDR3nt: TGTGCCAGCGGTAAAGAAATGGAGGGTACTGAAGCTTTCTTT; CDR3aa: CASGKEMEGTEAFF
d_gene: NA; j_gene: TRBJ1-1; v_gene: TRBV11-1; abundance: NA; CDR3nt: TGTGCCAGCTTAATGTCCCTGAACACTGAAGCTTTCTTT; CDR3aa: CASLMSLNTEAFF
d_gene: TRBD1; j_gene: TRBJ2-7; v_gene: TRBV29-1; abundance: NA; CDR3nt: TGCAGCTCCCGGGACAGAGGGCGCTTCGAGCAGTACTTC; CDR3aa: CSSRDRGRFEQYF
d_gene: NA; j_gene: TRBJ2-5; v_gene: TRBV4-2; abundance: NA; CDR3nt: TGTGCCAGCAGTCAAGGCCTCGTGGACACAGAGGAGACCCAGTACTTC; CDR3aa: CASSQGLVDTEETQYF
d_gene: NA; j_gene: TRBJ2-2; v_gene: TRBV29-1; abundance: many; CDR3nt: TGCAGCGCCCGTGCCGGGACAACGAACACCGGGGAGCTGTTTTTT; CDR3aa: CSARAGTTNTGELFF
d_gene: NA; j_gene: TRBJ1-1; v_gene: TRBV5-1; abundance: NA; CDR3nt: TGCGCCAGCAGCTGGCAGCAGAACACTGAAGCTCTCTTT; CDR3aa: CASSWQQNTEALF
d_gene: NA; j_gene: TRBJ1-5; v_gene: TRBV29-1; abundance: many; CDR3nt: TGCAGCGTGGCAGGGGTCGGCAATCAGCCCCAGCATTTT; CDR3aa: CSVAGVGNQPQHF